This is a list of T cell receptor beta chains from one sample in a study of blood T cell repertoires in COVID-19. Generated by immunoSEQ multiplex PCR, the TCRdb table keeps only in-frame clones and is missing some. The sample has 650,000 to 800,000 clones, 75% to 90% seen once. Sample: peripheral blood. These receptors all stem from a woman aged 18-29 years with acute or convalescent COVID-19. Both conserved end residues are part of each CDR3. Fields, in order: J gene, D gene, V gene, clone size, CDR3 protein, CDR3 DNA. D genes are given only for firm matches. Size is stated for part of the rows, as once, few or many counts, or as a class when the clone is expanded.

J gene: TRBJ1-5
D gene: TRBD1
V gene: TRBV19
clone size: -
CDR3 protein: CASSGTGNQPQHF
CDR3 DNA: TGTGCCAGTAGCGGGACAGGTAATCAGCCCCAGCATTTT

J gene: TRBJ1-1
D gene: -
V gene: TRBV6-1
clone size: -
CDR3 protein: CASSDSNQNTEAFF
CDR3 DNA: TGTGCCAGCAGTGATAGTAACCAGAACACTGAAGCTTTCTTT

J gene: TRBJ1-2
D gene: TRBD1
V gene: TRBV24-1
clone size: -
CDR3 protein: CATSDPTGENYGYTF
CDR3 DNA: TGTGCCACCAGTGACCCGACAGGGGAAAACTATGGCTACACCTTC

J gene: TRBJ1-2
D gene: TRBD1
V gene: TRBV6-5
clone size: -
CDR3 protein: CASRPPTGNYGYTF
CDR3 DNA: TGTGCCAGCAGACCTCCGACAGGGAACTATGGCTACACCTTC

J gene: TRBJ2-7
D gene: TRBD1
V gene: TRBV6-2/TRBV6-3
clone size: -
CDR3 protein: CASSSLGTGDHEQYF
CDR3 DNA: TGTGCCAGCAGTTCTCTTGGGACAGGGGATCACGAGCAGTACTTC

J gene: TRBJ1-3
D gene: -
V gene: TRBV28
clone size: -
CDR3 protein: CASRGMSSGNTIYF
CDR3 DNA: TGTGCCAGCAGGGGCATGAGCTCTGGAAACACCATATATTTT

J gene: TRBJ2-7
D gene: -
V gene: TRBV7-2
clone size: -
CDR3 protein: CASSPGTPNYYEQYF
CDR3 DNA: TGTGCCAGCAGCCCCGGGACTCCGAACTACTACGAGCAGTACTTC

J gene: TRBJ1-1
D gene: -
V gene: TRBV12-5
clone size: once
CDR3 protein: CASGSGVAMNTEAFF
CDR3 DNA: TGTGCTAGTGGTTCAGGGGTTGCCATGAACACTGAAGCTTTCTTT

J gene: TRBJ1-2
D gene: TRBD1
V gene: TRBV29-1
clone size: -
CDR3 protein: CSESRGSSYGYTF
CDR3 DNA: TGCAGCGAAAGCAGGGGGTCTAGCTATGGCTACACCTTC

J gene: TRBJ1-5
D gene: -
V gene: TRBV10-3
clone size: -
CDR3 protein: CAISSTDYSNQPQHF
CDR3 DNA: TGTGCCATCAGCTCTACAGATTATAGCAATCAGCCCCAGCATTTT

J gene: TRBJ1-2
D gene: TRBD1
V gene: TRBV12-3/TRBV12-4
clone size: -
CDR3 protein: CASRQASQGASTF
CDR3 DNA: TGTGCCAGCAGGCAGGCCTCCCAGGGGGCAAGCACCTTC

J gene: TRBJ1-2
D gene: -
V gene: TRBV18
clone size: once
CDR3 protein: CASSDSGVAGKNYGYTF
CDR3 DNA: TGTGCCAGCTCCGACTCGGGGGTCGCAGGGAAAAACTATGGCTACACCTTC

J gene: TRBJ2-5
D gene: TRBD2
V gene: TRBV15
clone size: -
CDR3 protein: CATSRDGGGRETQYF
CDR3 DNA: TGTGCCACCAGCAGAGATGGGGGGGGAAGAGAGACCCAGTACTTC

J gene: TRBJ1-2
D gene: -
V gene: TRBV7-8
clone size: -
CDR3 protein: CASSLLVAYGYTF
CDR3 DNA: TGTGCCAGCAGCTTACTGGTGGCCTATGGCTACACCTTC

J gene: TRBJ1-1
D gene: TRBD1
V gene: TRBV5-1
clone size: -
CDR3 protein: CASSDQYRGLNTEAFF
CDR3 DNA: TGCGCCAGCAGCGACCAGTACAGGGGACTGAACACTGAAGCTTTCTTT

J gene: TRBJ1-1
D gene: -
V gene: TRBV12-5
clone size: few
CDR3 protein: CASGLDPGEAFF
CDR3 DNA: TGTGCTAGTGGTTTGGATCCCGGGGAAGCTTTCTTT

J gene: TRBJ2-1
D gene: -
V gene: TRBV11-1
clone size: -
CDR3 protein: CASCGVPSYNEQFF
CDR3 DNA: TGTGCCAGCTGCGGGGTGCCCTCCTACAATGAGCAGTTCTTC

J gene: TRBJ2-3
D gene: TRBD2
V gene: TRBV24-1
clone size: once
CDR3 protein: CATSDPASGWNTDTQYF
CDR3 DNA: TGTGCCACCAGTGATCCGGCTAGCGGGTGGAACACAGATACGCAGTATTTT

J gene: TRBJ1-1
D gene: -
V gene: TRBV13
clone size: -
CDR3 protein: CASSLFWERTEAFF
CDR3 DNA: TGTGCCAGCAGCTTATTCTGGGAGAGGACTGAAGCTTTCTTT

J gene: TRBJ1-2
D gene: -
V gene: TRBV19
clone size: -
CDR3 protein: CASSIQGTANYGYTF
CDR3 DNA: TGTGCCAGTAGTATTCAGGGGACGGCTAACTATGGCTACACCTTC

J gene: TRBJ1-2
D gene: -
V gene: TRBV5-6
clone size: -
CDR3 protein: CASSYGPPVSVGGYTF
CDR3 DNA: TGTGCCAGCAGCTATGGGCCCCCGGTGTCGGTAGGAGGCTACACCTTC

J gene: TRBJ2-7
D gene: -
V gene: TRBV14
clone size: -
CDR3 protein: CASSQEWASYEQYF
CDR3 DNA: TGTGCCAGCAGCCAAGAGTGGGCCTCCTACGAGCAGTACTTC

J gene: TRBJ1-5
D gene: TRBD1
V gene: TRBV2
clone size: -
CDR3 protein: CASSGSGTGVNQPQHF
CDR3 DNA: TGTGCCAGCAGTGGATCCGGGACAGGGGTCAATCAGCCCCAGCATTTT

J gene: TRBJ1-4
D gene: -
V gene: TRBV4-3
clone size: -
CDR3 protein: CASSPEGGFPNEKLFF
CDR3 DNA: TGCGCCAGCAGCCCCGAGGGGGGGTTTCCTAATGAAAAACTGTTTTTT

J gene: TRBJ1-1
D gene: TRBD1
V gene: TRBV27
clone size: -
CDR3 protein: CASNQRTGGMNTEAFF
CDR3 DNA: TGTGCCAGCAACCAGAGGACAGGGGGTATGAACACTGAAGCTTTCTTT

J gene: TRBJ1-2
D gene: -
V gene: TRBV7-8
clone size: -
CDR3 protein: CASSRLTRDYGYTF
CDR3 DNA: TGTGCCAGCAGCCGACTGACCCGGGACTATGGCTACACCTTC

J gene: TRBJ2-3
D gene: TRBD2
V gene: TRBV4-3
clone size: -
CDR3 protein: CASSQATRGGLNTDTQYF
CDR3 DNA: TGCGCCAGCAGCCAAGCCACACGCGGGGGGCTAAACACAGATACGCAGTATTTT

J gene: TRBJ1-6
D gene: -
V gene: TRBV11-2
clone size: -
CDR3 protein: CASSPSVLESSYNSPLHF
CDR3 DNA: TGTGCCAGCAGCCCCTCGGTTCTAGAAAGCTCCTATAATTCACCCCTCCACTTT

J gene: TRBJ2-2
D gene: -
V gene: TRBV4-2
clone size: -
CDR3 protein: CASSQDRVEGSGELFF
CDR3 DNA: TGTGCCAGCAGCCAAGATCGGGTTGAGGGATCCGGGGAGCTGTTTTTT

J gene: TRBJ1-1
D gene: -
V gene: TRBV19
clone size: -
CDR3 protein: CASSIYDSEAFF
CDR3 DNA: TGTGCCAGTAGTATCTATGACTCTGAAGCTTTCTTT

J gene: TRBJ1-1
D gene: -
V gene: TRBV4-1
clone size: -
CDR3 protein: CASSQGGGRNTEAFF
CDR3 DNA: TGCGCCAGCAGCCAAGGGGGGGGGAGAAACACTGAAGCTTTCTTT

J gene: TRBJ1-3
D gene: TRBD1
V gene: TRBV27
clone size: -
CDR3 protein: CASSWQGGISGNTIYF
CDR3 DNA: TGTGCCAGCAGTTGGCAGGGGGGCATCTCTGGAAACACCATATATTTT

J gene: TRBJ2-5
D gene: -
V gene: TRBV5-5
clone size: -
CDR3 protein: CASSFGGLGETQYF
CDR3 DNA: TGTGCCAGCAGCTTCGGGGGGCTGGGGGAGACCCAGTACTTC

J gene: TRBJ1-5
D gene: TRBD1
V gene: TRBV27
clone size: once
CDR3 protein: CASSLDLDREELQPQHF
CDR3 DNA: TGTGCCAGCAGTTTAGATCTGGACAGGGAGGAACTTCAGCCCCAGCATTTT

J gene: TRBJ1-2
D gene: TRBD1
V gene: TRBV19
clone size: -
CDR3 protein: CASSPYDRGGEYGYTF
CDR3 DNA: TGTGCCAGTAGTCCTTACGACAGGGGTGGAGAGTATGGCTACACCTTC

J gene: TRBJ1-4
D gene: -
V gene: TRBV21-1
clone size: once
CDR3 protein: CASYVQGGDEKLFF
CDR3 DNA: TGTGCCAGCTATGTTCAGGGGGGCGATGAAAAACTGTTTTTT

J gene: TRBJ2-6
D gene: -
V gene: TRBV7-3
clone size: -
CDR3 protein: CASSLAGTGANVLTF
CDR3 DNA: TGTGCCAGCAGCTTAGCAGGAACTGGGGCCAACGTCCTGACTTTC

J gene: TRBJ1-1
D gene: TRBD1
V gene: TRBV5-1
clone size: -
CDR3 protein: CASSPELAGGTPLEAFF
CDR3 DNA: TGCGCCAGCAGCCCGGAACTGGCAGGGGGTACACCTCTTGAAGCTTTCTTT

J gene: TRBJ2-7
D gene: -
V gene: TRBV29-1
clone size: -
CDR3 protein: CSAADGLRVYEQYF
CDR3 DNA: TGCAGCGCCGCCGACGGTCTTCGGGTCTACGAGCAGTACTTC

J gene: TRBJ1-4
D gene: -
V gene: TRBV11-2
clone size: -
CDR3 protein: CASSLGAGRDEKLFF
CDR3 DNA: TGTGCCAGCAGCCTGGGGGCGGGTAGGGATGAAAAACTGTTTTTT

J gene: TRBJ1-1
D gene: -
V gene: TRBV5-6
clone size: -
CDR3 protein: CASSSGSTEAFF
CDR3 DNA: TGTGCCAGCAGCTCAGGGTCCACTGAAGCTTTCTTT